This paragraph covers one TCR beta chain sequence. This clone's antigen is unknown. Base qualities are not recorded, but no much larger clone differs from it by a single base. This entry belongs to a study of blood T cell repertoires in COVID-19 (dated by TCRdb to about 2020). With regard to the full study: Collaborator samples came from the United States, Italy and Spain and covered acute and convalescent phases of COVID-19. The prospective study material was composed of cDNA or gDNA derived from T cells, B-cell-depleted T cells, or PBMCs. The dataset comprised deeply sampled blood TCRbeta repertoires from subjects exposed to, actively infected with, or recovered from COVID-19. A freely available public database, intended as a resource for researchers studying the immune response to SARS-CoV-2, is where the repertoires were released. The samples were drawn from the first 160 participants of the ongoing ImmuneRACE study and from 1,254 subjects provided by 6 global collaborators. The sample metadata nearly always contained a de-identified subject ID, COVID-19 status, age in years and sex. Where HLA class I and class II types were available, the types were taken from metadata supplied by the sample provider, not from assay-based typing. Summary of the overall study and its limitations: Clinical and demographic metadata were provided uncurated, with the amount varying by source and participant.

Samples from volunteer blood donors who had recovered from COVID-19 were contributed by a second Seattle source. Each collaborating institution followed its own protocols to collect whole blood in K2EDTA tubes. For TCRbeta analysis, collaborator samples were shipped as frozen whole blood, as isolated PBMCs, or as DNA extracted from either sample type. The immunoSEQ Assay, a bias-controlled multiplex PCR, was used to amplify TCRbeta CDR3 regions from genomic DNA. The authors' pipeline ran thus. The number of nucleated cells in each sample was estimated by amplification of reference gene primers within the assay. To quantify the absolute abundance of each unique TCRbeta CDR3 rearrangement, sequence reads were collapsed and filtered. For each sample, productive Simpson clonality was calculated by taking the square root of Simpson's diversity index across productive rearrangements. In its TCRdb copy, this immuneACCESS table keeps in-frame sequences only and misses some clones. Where compared with another copy, unresolved V genes explain less than half of these, and the others have no known cause. Clone size and V and J calls were adopted from that table, with D and trimming inferred from the DNA. In all, the sample holds 200,000 to 250,000 clones, and 80% to 90% of those were seen once. The ten biggest clones cover roughly 2.8% of the sample.

This clonotype was sampled from a man aged 50 to 59 who had recovered from COVID-19. The source material was peripheral blood.

The CDR3 reads CASGREIASGANVLTF. The nucleotide sequence is given as TGTGCCAGCGGTCGTGAGATCGCATCTGGGGCCAACGTCCTGACTTTC. The chain joins TRBV27 to TRBJ2-6; confidence is insufficient to name the D gene. Including the terminal cysteine and phenylalanine, the CDR3 comprises 16 residues. Kept here is only the CDR3 DNA, which spans 48 bases and is read in frame from base 1. V and J lose 8 bases and 1 base, and a span of 15 bases separates them. Reading the germline V gene (reference sequence) gives CDR1 MNHEY and CDR2 SMNVEV.